The present T cell receptor (beta chain) was sequenced within a study of blood T cells in healthy people across ages. Regarding the study as a whole: Naive T cell percentage and TCR beta diversity correlated strongly. Any conclusive comparison of naive versus antigen-experienced cells was prevented by using unsorted PBMCs. Diversity was higher, and naive CD4+ cells more numerous, in long-lived donors than in aged donors.

In terms of origin and age, donors were healthy Caucasian individuals from Russia aged roughly 6 to 100. The use of a sample-barcoded 5' primer and a J-beta primer mix characterized a second PCR of roughly 6 to 11 cycles. MiXCR, applied by TCRdb to the 5' RACE reads, yields one record per CDR3 protein. Here the sample spans roughly 800,000 distinct CDR3 sequences, around 36% being singletons. Germline loops: CDR1 ENHRY, CDR2 SYGVKD. The CDR3 totals 14 residues. Points on this clonotype: Its antigen is not identified. The junction shows a germline mismatch at one end, possibly a read error.

The sequence derives from a man younger than 35 in good health. The chain couples TRBV10-3 to TRBJ2-7; the match to TRBD1 covers 8 bases. Sequencing input: blood. CDR3 in amino acids: CATSGSGGTGEQYF. The DNA of the CDR3 is TGTGCCACCAGTGGGTCAGGGGGGACAGGCGAGCAGTACTTC.